This T cell receptor (beta chain) was observed in a study of blood T cell repertoires in COVID-19. The overall study: Acute and convalescent COVID-19 specimens originated in the United States, Italy and Spain. Sample material is recorded as cDNA or gDNA derived from T cells, B-cell-depleted T cells, or PBMCs.

Original analysis: The assay estimated nucleated cells by amplifying reference gene primers. Data came from immunoSEQ multiplex PCR; TCRdb stores just in-frame clones and leaves some out. From that table come the V and J calls and clone size; the DNA was used to work out D and trimming. The table lists under 200,000 clones, roughly 84% of them singletons. The germline CDR1 and CDR2 sequences are SNHLY and FYNNEI. The CDR3 sequence is 16 residues long. V dropped 6 bases and J dropped 1; count of bases not matched to a gene: 10. The material sequenced was peripheral blood. This TCR came from a woman older than 75 with acute or convalescent COVID-19. This sequence joins TRBV2 and TRBJ2-3, with 7 bases fitting TRBD2. The CDR3 region has the DNA TGTGCCAGCAGCCCCCCGACTAGCATAGGCACAGATACGCAGTATTTT. Protein: CASSPPTSIGTDTQYF.